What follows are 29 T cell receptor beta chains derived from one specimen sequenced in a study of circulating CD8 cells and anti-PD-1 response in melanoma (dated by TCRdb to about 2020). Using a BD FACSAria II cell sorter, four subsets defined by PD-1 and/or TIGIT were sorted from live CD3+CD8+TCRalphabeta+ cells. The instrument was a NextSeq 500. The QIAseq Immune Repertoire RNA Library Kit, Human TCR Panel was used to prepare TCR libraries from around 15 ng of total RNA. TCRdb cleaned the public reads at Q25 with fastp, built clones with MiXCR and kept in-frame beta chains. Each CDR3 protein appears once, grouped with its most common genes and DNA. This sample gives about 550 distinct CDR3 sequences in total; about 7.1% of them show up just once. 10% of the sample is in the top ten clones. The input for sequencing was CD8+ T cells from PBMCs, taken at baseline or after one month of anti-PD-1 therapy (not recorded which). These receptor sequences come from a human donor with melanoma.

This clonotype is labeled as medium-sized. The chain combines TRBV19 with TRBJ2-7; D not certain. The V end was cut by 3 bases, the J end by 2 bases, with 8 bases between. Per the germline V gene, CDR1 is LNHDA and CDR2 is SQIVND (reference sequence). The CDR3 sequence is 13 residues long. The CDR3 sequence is CASSIGSTYEQYF. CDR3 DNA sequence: TGTGCCAGTAGTATCGGCAGCACCTACGAGCAGTACTTC. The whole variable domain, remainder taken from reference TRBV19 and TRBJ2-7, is DGGITQSPKYLFRKEGQNVTLSCEQNLNHDAMYWYRQDPGQGLRLIYYSQIVNDFQKGDIAEGYSVSREKKESFPLTVTSAQKNPTAFYLCASSIGSTYEQYFGPGTRLTVT.

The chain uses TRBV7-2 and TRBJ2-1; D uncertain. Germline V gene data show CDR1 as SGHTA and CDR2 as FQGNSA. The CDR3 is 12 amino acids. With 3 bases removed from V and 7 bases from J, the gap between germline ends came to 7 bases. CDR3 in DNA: TGTGCCAGCAGCTTCGACGGGAATGAGCAGTTCTTC. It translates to CASSFDGNEQFF.

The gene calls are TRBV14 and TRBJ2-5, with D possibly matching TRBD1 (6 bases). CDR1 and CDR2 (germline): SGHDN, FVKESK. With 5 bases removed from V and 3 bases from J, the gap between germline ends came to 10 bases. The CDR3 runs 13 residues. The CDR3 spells CASSGAGEETQYF. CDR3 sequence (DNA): TGTGCCAGCAGCGGGGCAGGGGAAGAGACCCAGTACTTC.

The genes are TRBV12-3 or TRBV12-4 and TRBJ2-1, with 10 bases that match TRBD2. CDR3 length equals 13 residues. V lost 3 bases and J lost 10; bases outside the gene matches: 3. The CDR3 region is CASSLLSGGEQFF. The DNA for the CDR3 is TGTGCCAGCAGTTTGCTTAGCGGGGGGGAGCAGTTCTTC.

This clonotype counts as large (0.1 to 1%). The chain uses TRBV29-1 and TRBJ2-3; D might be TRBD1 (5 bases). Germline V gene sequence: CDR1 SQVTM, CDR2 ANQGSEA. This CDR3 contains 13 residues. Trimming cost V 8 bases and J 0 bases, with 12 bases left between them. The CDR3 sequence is CSSQVDSTDTQYF. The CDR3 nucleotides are TGCAGCTCACAGGTAGACAGCACAGATACGCAGTATTTT.

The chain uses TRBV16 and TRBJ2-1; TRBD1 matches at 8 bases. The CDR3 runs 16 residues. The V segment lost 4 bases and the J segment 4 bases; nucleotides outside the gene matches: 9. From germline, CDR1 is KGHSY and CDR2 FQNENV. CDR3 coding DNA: TGTGCCAGCAGCCTTGAGCAGGGGGCCTCTTACAATGAGCAGTTCTTC. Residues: CASSLEQGASYNEQFF. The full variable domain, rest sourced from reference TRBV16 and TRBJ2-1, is GEEVAQTPKHLVRGEGQKAKLYCAPIKGHSYVFWYQQVLKNEFKFLISFQNENVFDETGMPKERFSAKCLPNSPCSLEIQATKLEDSAVYFCASSLEQGASYNEQFFGPGTRLTVL.

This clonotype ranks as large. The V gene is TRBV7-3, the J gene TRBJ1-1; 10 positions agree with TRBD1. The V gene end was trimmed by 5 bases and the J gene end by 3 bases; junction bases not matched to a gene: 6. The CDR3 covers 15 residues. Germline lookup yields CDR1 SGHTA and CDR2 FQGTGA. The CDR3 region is CASSTSTGGYTEAFF. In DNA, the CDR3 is TGTGCCAGCAGCACTTCGACAGGGGGCTACACTGAAGCTTTCTTT. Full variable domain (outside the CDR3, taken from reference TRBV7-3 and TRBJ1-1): GAGVSQTPSNKVTEKGKYVELRCDPISGHTALYWYRQSLGQGPEFLIYFQGTGAADDSGLPNDRFFAVRPEGSVSTLKIQRTERGDSAVYLCASSTSTGGYTEAFFGQGTRLTVV.

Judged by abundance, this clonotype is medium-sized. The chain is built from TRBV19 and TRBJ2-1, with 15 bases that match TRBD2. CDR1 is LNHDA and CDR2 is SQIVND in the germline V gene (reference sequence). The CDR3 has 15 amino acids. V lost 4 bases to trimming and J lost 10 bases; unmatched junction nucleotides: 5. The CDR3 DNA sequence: TGTGCCAGTAGTAGGACTAGCGGGGGGGCCGAGGAGCAGTTCTTC. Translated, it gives CASSRTSGGAEEQFF.

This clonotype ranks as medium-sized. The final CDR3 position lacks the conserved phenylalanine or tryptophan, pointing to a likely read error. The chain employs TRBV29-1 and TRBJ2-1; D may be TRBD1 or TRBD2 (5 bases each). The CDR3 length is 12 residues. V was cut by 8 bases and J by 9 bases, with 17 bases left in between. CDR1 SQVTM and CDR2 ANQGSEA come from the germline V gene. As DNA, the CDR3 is TGCAGCTCGTGGGACCCTCCCAGTGAGCAGTTCCTC. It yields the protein CSSWDPPSEQFL.

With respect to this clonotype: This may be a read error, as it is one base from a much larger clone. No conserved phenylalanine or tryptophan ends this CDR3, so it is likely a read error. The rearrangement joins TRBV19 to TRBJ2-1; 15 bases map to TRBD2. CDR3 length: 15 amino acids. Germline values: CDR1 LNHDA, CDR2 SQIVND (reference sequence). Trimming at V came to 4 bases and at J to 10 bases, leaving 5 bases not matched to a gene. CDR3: CASSRTSGGAEEQFL. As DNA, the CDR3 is TGTGCCAGTAGTAGGACTAGCGGGGGGGCCGAGGAGCAGTTCCTC.

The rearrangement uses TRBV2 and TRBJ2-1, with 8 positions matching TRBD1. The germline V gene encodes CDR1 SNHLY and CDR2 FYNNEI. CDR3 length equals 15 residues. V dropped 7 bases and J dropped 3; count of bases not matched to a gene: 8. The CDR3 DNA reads TGTGCCAGCAAGCCAGACAGGGGATACTACAATGAGCAGTTCTTC. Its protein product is CASKPDRGYYNEQFF.

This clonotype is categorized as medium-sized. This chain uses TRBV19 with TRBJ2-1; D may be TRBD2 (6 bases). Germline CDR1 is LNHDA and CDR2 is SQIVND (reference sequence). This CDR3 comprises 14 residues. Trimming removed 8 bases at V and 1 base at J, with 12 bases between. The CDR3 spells CASGAGISYNEQFF. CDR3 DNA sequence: TGTGCCAGTGGGGCGGGGATTTCCTACAATGAGCAGTTCTTC.

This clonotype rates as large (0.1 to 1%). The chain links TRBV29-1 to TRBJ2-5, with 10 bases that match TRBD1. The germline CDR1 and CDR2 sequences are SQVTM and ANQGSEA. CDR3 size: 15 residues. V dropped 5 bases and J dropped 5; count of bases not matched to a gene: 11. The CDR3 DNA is TGCAGCGTTATTAACCTCGACAGGGGGCTTGAGACCCAGTACTTC. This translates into CSVINLDRGLETQYF.

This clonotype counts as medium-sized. CDR3 sequence: CSAREGFILYGYTF. The CDR3 DNA sequence: TGCAGTGCTAGGGAGGGATTTATCCTCTATGGCTACACCTTC. This rearrangement joins TRBV20-1 to TRBJ1-2; no reliable D call. CDR1 is DFQATT and CDR2 is SNEGSKA in the germline V gene (reference sequence). The CDR3 covers 14 residues. The germline V and J ends were trimmed by 3 bases and 4 bases, with 15 bases remaining between them.

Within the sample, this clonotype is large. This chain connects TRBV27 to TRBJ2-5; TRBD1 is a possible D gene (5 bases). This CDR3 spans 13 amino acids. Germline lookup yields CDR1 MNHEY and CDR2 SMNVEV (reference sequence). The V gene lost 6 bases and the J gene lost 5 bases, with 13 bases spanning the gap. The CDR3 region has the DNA TGTGCCAGCAGCCATGGGGCCCGGGAGACCCAGTACTTC. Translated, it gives CASSHGARETQYF.

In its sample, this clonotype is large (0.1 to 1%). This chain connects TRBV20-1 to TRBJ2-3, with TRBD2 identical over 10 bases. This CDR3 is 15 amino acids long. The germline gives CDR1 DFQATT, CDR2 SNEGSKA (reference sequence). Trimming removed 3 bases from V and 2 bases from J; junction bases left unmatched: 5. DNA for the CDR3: TGCAGTGCTAGCCCCGGACTAGCGGACACAGATACGCAGTATTTT. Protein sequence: CSASPGLADTDTQYF.

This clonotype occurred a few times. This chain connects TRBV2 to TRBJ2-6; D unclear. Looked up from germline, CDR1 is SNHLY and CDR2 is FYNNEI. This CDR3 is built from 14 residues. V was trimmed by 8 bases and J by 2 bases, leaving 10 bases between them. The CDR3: CASSRAPGANVLTF. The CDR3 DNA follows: TGTGCCAGCTCCCGGGCCCCTGGGGCCAACGTCCTGACTTTC.

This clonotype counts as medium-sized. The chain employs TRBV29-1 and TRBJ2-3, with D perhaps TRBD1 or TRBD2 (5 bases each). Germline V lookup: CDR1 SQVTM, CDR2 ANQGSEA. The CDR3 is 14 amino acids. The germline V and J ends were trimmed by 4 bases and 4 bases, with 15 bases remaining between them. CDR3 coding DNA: TGCAGCGTTGCGCAGGGAGTATCCCCAGATACGCAGTATTTT. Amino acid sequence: CSVAQGVSPDTQYF.

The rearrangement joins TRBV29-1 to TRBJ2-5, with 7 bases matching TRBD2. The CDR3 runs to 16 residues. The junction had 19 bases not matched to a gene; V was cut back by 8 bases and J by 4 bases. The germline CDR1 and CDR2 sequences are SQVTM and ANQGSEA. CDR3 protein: CSPGKASGEHRETQYF. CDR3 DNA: TGCAGCCCAGGGAAGGCCAGCGGGGAGCACCGAGAGACCCAGTACTTC.

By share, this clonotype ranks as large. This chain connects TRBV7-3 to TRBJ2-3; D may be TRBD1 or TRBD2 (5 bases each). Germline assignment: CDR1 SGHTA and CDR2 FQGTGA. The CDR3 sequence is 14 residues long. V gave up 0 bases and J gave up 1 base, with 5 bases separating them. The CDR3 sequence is CASSLTGGTDTQYF. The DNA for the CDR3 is TGTGCCAGCAGCTTAACGGGGGGCACAGATACGCAGTATTTT.

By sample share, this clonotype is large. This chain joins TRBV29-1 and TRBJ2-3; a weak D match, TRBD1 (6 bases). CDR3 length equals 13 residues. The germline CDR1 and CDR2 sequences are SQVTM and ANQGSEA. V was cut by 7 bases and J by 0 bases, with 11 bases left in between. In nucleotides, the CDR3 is TGCAGCGCTGGGGACAAGAGCACAGATACGCAGTATTTT. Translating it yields CSAGDKSTDTQYF.

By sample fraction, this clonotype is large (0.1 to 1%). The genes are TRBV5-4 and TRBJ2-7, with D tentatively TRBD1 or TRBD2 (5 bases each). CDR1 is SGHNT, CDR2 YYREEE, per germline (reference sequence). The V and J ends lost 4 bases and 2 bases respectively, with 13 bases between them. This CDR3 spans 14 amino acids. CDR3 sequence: CASSLEGPAYEQYF. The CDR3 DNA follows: TGTGCCAGCAGCCTAGAGGGGCCCGCCTACGAGCAGTACTTC. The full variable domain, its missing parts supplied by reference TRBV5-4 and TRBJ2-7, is ETGVTQSPTHLIKTRGQQVTLRCSSQSGHNTVSWYQQALGQGPQFIFQYYREEENGRGNFPPRFSGLQFPNYSSELNVNALELDDSALYLCASSLEGPAYEQYFGPGTRLTVT.

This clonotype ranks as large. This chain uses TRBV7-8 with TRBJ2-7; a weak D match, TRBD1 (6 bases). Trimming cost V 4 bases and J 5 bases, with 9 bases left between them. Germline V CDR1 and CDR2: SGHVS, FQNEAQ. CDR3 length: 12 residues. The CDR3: CASSSQGNEQYF. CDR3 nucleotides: TGTGCCAGCAGCTCCCAGGGGAACGAGCAGTACTTC.

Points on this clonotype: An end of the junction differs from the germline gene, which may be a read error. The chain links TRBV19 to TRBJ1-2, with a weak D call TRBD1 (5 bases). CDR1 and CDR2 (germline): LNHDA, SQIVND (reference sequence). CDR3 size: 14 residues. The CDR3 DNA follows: TGTGCCAGTACCCTATCGGGACCTTTCTATGGCTACGCCTTC. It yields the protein CASTLSGPFYGYAF.

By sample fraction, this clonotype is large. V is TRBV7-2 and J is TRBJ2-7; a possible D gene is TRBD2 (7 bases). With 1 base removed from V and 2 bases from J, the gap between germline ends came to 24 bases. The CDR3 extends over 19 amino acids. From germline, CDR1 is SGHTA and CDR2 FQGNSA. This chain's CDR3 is CASSLVGPGARGPPYEQYF. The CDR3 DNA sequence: TGTGCCAGCAGCTTAGTAGGACCGGGTGCGCGGGGGCCACCCTACGAGCAGTACTTC.

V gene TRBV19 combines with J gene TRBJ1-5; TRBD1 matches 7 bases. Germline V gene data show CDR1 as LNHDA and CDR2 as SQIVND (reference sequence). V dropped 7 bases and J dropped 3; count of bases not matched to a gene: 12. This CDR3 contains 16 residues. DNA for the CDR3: TGTGCCAGTAATCCCTACGCCGGGACAGACAATCAGCCCCAGCATTTT. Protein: CASNPYAGTDNQPQHF.

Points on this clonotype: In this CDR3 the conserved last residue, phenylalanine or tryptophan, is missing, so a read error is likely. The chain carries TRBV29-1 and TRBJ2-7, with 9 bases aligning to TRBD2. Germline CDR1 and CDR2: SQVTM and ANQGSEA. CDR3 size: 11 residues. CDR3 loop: CGGGGVSEQYL. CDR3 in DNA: TGCGGCGGGGGGGGTGTGAGCGAGCAGTACCTC.

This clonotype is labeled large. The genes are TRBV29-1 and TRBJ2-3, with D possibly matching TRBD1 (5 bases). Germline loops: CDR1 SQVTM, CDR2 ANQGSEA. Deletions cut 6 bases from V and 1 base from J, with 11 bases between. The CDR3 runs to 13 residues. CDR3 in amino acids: CSVLWGGTDTQYF. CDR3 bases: TGCAGCGTGCTATGGGGCGGCACAGATACGCAGTATTTT.

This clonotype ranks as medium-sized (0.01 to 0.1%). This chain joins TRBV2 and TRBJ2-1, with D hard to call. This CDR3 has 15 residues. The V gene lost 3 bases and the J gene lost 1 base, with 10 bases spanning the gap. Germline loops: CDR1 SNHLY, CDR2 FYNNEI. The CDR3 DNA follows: TGTGCCAGCAGTGAGAGGTCGTGGTCCTACAATGAGCAGTTCTTC. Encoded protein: CASSERSWSYNEQFF.